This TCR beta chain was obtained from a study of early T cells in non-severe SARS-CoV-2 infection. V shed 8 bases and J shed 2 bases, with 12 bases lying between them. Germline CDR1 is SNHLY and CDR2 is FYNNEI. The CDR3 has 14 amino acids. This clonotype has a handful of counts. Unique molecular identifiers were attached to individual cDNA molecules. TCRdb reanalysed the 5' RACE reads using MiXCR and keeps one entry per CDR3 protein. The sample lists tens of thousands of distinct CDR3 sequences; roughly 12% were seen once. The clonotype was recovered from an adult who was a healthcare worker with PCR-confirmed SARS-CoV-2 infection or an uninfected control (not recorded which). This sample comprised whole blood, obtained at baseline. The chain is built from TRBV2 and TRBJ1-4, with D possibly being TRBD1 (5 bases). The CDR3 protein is CASSLRDTNEKLFF. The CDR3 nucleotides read TGTGCCAGCTCACTCCGGGACACTAATGAAAAACTGTTTTTT.